This T cell receptor (beta chain) was documented in a study of TIL therapy for anti-PD-1-resistant metastatic lung cancer. The time point: pre-treatment sample, taken before nivolumab and TIL therapy. Most excised metastases sampled were pleural nodules or supraclavicular lymph nodes. The libraries were made with immunoSEQ v3. Using immunoSEQ multiplex PCR, the repertoire was profiled, and TCRdb retains in-frame clones only, with some absent. The table records roughly 50,000 clones, 60% to 85% of them present only once. The CDR3 is 11 residues long. Trimming left V 5 bases short and J 3 bases short, with 3 bases between. Germline values: CDR1 SGHVS, CDR2 FQNEAQ.

The sample consisted of tumor tissue, taken at baseline. The chain is built from TRBV7-8 and TRBJ2-3, with D unclear. The sequence was obtained from a person between 25 and 79 years old with non-small cell lung cancer. CDR3 nucleotide sequence: TGTGCCAGCAGCCTGACAGATACGCAGTATTTT. Translating gives CASSLTDTQYF.